The entry below gives a single T cell receptor (beta chain) sequence along with its context. The data derive from a study of cytomegalovirus exposure and HLA in healthy donors. On the study more broadly: One earlier analysis, a look at some 180 million T cells, found almost 120 million unique TCR beta sequences.

Primers for the PCR totalled 60 Vbeta and 13 Jbeta. Repertoires were generated with immunoSEQ multiplex PCR, while TCRdb's copy carries only in-frame clones and drops some. The table includes over 80,000 clones, over 65% detected once. The CDR3 contains 13 residues. CDR1 SEHNR and CDR2 FQNEAQ come from the germline V gene (reference sequence). V shed 5 bases and J 11 bases; nucleotides not matched to a gene: 9. Sequenced input: PBMCs. V usage is TRBV7-9 and J usage is TRBJ2-5, with TRBD1 identical over 9 bases. This receptor was taken from a man between 50 and 59 years old in good health and CMV-seronegative. The CDR3 is CASSTGTGREQYF. In nucleotides, the CDR3 is TGTGCCAGCAGCACTGGGACAGGGCGAGAGCAGTACTTC. Looking up the rest from reference TRBV7-9 and TRBJ2-5 gives the full variable domain: DTGVSQNPRHKITKRGQNVTFRCDPISEHNRLYWYRQTLGQGPEFLTYFQNEAQLEKSRLLSDRFSAERPKGSFSTLEIQRTEQGDSAMYLCASSTGTGREQYFGPGTRLLVL.